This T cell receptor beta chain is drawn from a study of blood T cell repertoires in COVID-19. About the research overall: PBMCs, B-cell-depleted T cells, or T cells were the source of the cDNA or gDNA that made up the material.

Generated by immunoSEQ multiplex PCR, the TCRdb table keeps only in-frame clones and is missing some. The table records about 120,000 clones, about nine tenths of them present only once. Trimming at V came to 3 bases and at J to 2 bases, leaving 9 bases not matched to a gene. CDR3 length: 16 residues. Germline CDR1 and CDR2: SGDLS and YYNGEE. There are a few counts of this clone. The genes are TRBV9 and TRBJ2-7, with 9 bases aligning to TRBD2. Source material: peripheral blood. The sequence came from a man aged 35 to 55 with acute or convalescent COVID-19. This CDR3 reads CASSADIAGVPYEQYF. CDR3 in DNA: TGTGCCAGCAGCGCGGATATAGCGGGAGTGCCCTACGAGCAGTACTTC.